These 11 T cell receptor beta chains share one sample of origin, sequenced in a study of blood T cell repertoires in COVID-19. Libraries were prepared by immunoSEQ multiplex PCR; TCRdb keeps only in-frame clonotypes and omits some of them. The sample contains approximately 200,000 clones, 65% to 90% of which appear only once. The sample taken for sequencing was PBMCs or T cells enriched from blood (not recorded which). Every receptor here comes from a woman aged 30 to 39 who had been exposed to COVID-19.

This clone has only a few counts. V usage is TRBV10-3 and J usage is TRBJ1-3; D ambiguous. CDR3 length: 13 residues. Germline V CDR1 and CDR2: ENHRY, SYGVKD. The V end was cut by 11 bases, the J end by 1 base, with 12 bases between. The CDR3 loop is CASLGRSGNTIYF. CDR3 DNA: TGTGCCTCCCTAGGGAGGTCTGGAAACACCATATATTTT.

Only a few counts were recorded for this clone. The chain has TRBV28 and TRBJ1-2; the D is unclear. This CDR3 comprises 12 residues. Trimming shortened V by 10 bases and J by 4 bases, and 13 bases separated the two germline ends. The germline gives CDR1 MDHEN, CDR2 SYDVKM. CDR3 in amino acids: CATKSRFYGYTF. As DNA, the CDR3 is TGTGCCACCAAAAGCCGATTCTATGGCTACACCTTC.

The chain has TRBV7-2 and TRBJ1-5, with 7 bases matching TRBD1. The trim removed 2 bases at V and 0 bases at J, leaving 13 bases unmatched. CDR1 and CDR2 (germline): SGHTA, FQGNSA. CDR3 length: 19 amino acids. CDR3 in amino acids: CASSLYPGQDLYSNQPQHF. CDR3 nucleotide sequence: TGTGCCAGCAGCTTATATCCCGGACAGGATTTATATAGCAATCAGCCCCAGCATTTT.

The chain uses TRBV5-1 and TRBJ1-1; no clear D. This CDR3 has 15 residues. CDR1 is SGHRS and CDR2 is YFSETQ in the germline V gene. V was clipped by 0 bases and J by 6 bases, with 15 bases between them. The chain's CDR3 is CASSLEWEGRSEAFF. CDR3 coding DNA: TGCGCCAGCAGCTTGGAATGGGAGGGAAGGTCTGAAGCTTTCTTT.

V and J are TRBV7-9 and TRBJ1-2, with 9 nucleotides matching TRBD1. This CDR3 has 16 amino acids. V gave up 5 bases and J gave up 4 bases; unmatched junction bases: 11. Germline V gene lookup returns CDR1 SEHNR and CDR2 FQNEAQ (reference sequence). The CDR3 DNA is TGTGCCAGCAGCCTATCTGTGGGGACAGGGTTCTATGGCTACACCTTC. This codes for CASSLSVGTGFYGYTF.

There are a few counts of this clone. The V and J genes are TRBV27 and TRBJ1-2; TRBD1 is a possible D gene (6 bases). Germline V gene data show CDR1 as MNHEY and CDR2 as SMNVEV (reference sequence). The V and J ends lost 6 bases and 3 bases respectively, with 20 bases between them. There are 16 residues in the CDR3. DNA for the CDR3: TGTGCCAGCAGCCCGTTAGGGGGACCCAAATACTATGGCTACACCTTC. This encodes CASSPLGGPKYYGYTF.

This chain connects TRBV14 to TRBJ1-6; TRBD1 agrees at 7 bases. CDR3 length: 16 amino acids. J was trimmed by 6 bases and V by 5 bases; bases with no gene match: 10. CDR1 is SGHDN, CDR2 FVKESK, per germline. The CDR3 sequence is CASSLQGWNSNSPLHF. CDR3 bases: TGTGCCAGCAGCTTACAGGGGTGGAATAGTAATTCACCCCTCCACTTT.

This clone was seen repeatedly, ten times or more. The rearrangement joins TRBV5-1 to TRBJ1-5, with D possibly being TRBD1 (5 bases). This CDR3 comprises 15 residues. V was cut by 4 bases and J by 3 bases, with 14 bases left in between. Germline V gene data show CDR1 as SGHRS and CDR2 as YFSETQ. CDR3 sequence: CASSLGGGSNQPQHF. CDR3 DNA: TGCGCCAGCAGCCTGGGGGGAGGGTCCAATCAGCCCCAGCATTTT.

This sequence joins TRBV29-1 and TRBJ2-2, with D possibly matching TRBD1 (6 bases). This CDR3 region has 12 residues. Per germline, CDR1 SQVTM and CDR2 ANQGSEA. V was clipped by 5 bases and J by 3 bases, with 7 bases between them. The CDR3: CSVYRDTGELFF. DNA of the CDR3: TGCAGCGTTTACAGGGACACCGGGGAGCTGTTTTTT.

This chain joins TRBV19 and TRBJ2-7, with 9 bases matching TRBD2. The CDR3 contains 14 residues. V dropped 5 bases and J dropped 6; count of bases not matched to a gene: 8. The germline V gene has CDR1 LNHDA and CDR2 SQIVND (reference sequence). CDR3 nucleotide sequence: TGTGCCAGTAGTTCCAGAGGGACTAGCCTCGAGCAGTACTTC. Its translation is CASSSRGTSLEQYF. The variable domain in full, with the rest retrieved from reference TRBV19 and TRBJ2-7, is DGGITQSPKYLFRKEGQNVTLSCEQNLNHDAMYWYRQDPGQGLRLIYYSQIVNDFQKGDIAEGYSVSREKKESFPLTVTSAQKNPTAFYLCASSSRGTSLEQYFGPGTRLTVT.

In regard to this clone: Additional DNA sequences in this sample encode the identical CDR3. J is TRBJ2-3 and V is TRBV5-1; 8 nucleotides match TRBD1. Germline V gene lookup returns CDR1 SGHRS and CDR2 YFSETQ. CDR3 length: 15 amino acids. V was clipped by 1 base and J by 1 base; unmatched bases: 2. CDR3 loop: CASSLQGAGTDTQYF. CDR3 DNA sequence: TGCGCCAGCAGCTTGCAGGGGGCGGGCACAGATACGCAGTATTTT. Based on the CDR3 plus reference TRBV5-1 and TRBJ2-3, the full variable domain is KAGVTQTPRYLIKTRGQQVTLSCSPISGHRSVSWYQQTPGQGLQFLFEYFSETQRNKGNFPGRFSGRQFSNSRSEMNVSTLELGDSALYLCASSLQGAGTDTQYFGPGTRLTVL.